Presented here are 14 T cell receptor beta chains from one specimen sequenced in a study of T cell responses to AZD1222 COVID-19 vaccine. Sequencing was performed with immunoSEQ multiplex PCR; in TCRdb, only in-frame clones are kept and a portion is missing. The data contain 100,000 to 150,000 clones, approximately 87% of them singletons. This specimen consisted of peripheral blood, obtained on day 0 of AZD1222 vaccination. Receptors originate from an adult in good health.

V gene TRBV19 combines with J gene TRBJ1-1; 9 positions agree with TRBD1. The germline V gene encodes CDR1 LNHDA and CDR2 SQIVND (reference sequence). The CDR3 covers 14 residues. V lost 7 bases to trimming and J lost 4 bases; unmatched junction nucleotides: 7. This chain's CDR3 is CASTDRGILTEAFF. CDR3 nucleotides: TGTGCCAGTACCGACAGGGGGATTCTCACTGAAGCTTTCTTT.

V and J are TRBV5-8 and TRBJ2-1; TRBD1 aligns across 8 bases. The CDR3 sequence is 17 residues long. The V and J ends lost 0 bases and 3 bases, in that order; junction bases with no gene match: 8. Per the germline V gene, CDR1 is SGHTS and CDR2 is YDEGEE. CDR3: CASSLDPDRDLYNEQFF. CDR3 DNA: TGTGCCAGCAGCTTGGACCCGGACAGGGACCTCTACAATGAGCAGTTCTTC.

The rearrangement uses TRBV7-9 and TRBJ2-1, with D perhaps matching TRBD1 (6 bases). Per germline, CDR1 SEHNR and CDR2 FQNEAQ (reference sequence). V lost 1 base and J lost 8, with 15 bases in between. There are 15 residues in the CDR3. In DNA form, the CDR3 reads TGTGCCAGCAGCTTAGGAGACAGGATCTCCGATGAGCAGTTCTTC. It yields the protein CASSLGDRISDEQFF.

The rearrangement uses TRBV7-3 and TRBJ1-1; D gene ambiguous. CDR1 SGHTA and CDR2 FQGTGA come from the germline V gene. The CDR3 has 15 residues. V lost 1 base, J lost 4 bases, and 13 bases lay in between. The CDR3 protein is CASSLMAGGPTEAFF. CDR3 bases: TGTGCCAGCAGCTTAATGGCAGGAGGGCCCACTGAAGCTTTCTTT.

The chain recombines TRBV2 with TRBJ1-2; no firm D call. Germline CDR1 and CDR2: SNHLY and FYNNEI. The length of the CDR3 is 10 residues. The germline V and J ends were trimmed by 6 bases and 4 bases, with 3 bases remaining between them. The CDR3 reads CASSVYGYTF. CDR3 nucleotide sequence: TGTGCCAGCAGCGTCTATGGCTACACCTTC.

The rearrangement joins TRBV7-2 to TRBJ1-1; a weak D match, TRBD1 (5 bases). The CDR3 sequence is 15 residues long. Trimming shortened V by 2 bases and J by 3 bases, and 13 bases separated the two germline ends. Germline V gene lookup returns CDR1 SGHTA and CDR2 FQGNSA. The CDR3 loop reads CASSLLGQADTEAFF. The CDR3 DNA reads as TGTGCCAGCAGCTTATTGGGGCAGGCGGACACTGAAGCTTTCTTT.

The CDR3 DNA is TGTGCCAGCTCTCCGACAGGGGCGCTTTCTAACTATGGCTACACCTTC. Protein: CASSPTGALSNYGYTF. This rearrangement joins TRBV18 to TRBJ1-2; the match to TRBD1 covers 8 bases. After removal of 6 bases from V and 0 bases from J, the junction contained 9 bases not matched to a gene. The germline CDR1 and CDR2 sequences are KGHSH and LQKENI. CDR3 length: 16 residues.

This CDR3 reads CASSDLRLASYEQYF. The CDR3 DNA reads TGTGCCAGCAGTGACCTCCGCCTTGCCTCCTACGAGCAGTACTTC. The chain carries TRBV6-1 and TRBJ2-7; the D is unclear. Trimming took 3 bases from V and 0 from J, leaving 12 bases between them. The CDR3 has 15 residues. From germline, CDR1 is MNHNS and CDR2 SASEGT.

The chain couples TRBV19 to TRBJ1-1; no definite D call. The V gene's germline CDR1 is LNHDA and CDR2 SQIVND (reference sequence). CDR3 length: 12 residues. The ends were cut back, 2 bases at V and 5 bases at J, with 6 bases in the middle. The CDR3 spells CASSITGTEAFF. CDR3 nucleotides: TGTGCCAGTAGTATAACGGGGACTGAAGCTTTCTTT.

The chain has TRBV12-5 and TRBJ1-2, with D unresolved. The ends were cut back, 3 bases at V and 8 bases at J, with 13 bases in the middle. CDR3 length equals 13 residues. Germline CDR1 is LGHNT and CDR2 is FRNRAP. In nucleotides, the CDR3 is TGTGCTAGTGGTTTCCTCGGGCGGGGAGGCTACACCTTC. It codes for CASGFLGRGGYTF.

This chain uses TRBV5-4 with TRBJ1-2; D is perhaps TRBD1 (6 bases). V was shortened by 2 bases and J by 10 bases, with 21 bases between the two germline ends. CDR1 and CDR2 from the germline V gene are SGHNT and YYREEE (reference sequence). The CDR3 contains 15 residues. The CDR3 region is CASSLIWVGGSVYTF. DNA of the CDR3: TGTGCCAGCAGCTTAATTTGGGTCGGGGGCTCGGTCTACACCTTC. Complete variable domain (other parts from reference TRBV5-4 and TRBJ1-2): ETGVTQSPTHLIKTRGQQVTLRCSSQSGHNTVSWYQQALGQGPQFIFQYYREEENGRGNFPPRFSGLQFPNYSSELNVNALELDDSALYLCASSLIWVGGSVYTFGSGTRLTVV.

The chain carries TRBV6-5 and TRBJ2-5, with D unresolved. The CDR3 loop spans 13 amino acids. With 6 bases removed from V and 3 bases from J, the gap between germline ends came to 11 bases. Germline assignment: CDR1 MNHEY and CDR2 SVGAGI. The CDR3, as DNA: TGTGCCAGCAGGCAGACCGTTGAAGAGACCCAGTACTTC. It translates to CASRQTVEETQYF.

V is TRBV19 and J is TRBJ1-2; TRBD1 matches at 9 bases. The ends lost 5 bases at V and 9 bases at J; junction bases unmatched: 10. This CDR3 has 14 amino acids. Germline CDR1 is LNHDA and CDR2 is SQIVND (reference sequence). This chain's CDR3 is CASSGQGNHRSYTF. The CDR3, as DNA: TGTGCCAGTAGTGGACAGGGGAACCATAGGAGCTACACCTTC.

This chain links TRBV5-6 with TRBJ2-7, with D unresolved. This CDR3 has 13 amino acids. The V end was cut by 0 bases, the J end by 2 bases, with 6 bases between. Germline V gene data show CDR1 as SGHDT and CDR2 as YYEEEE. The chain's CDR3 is CASSLDATYEQYF. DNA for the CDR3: TGTGCCAGCAGCTTGGACGCGACCTACGAGCAGTACTTC.